This is a list of T cell receptor beta chains from one sample in a study of blood T cell repertoires in COVID-19. Repertoires were generated with immunoSEQ multiplex PCR, while TCRdb's copy carries only in-frame clones and drops some. The sample has about 210,000 clones; around 84% are singletons. The sequencing sample was made of peripheral blood. Source of these receptors: a woman aged 80 or over with acute or convalescent COVID-19. Each CDR3 is given with its conserved first and last residue. Fields, in order: clone size, D gene, V gene, J gene, CDR3 protein, CDR3 DNA. A D gene is named only where the DNA matches it firmly. A row's size may be missing; if present it is once, few, many or a size class.

>once|TRBD2|TRBV24-1|TRBJ2-3
CATGGDGTDTQYF
TGTGCCACCGGGGGGGACGGCACAGATACGCAGTATTTT
>.|TRBD1|TRBV6-5|TRBJ2-3
CASSNPGQGEYTQYF
TGTGCCAGCAGCAATCCGGGACAGGGTGAATATACGCAGTATTTT
>.|.|TRBV30|TRBJ2-2
CAWRGGGANTGELFF
TGTGCCTGGAGAGGCGGGGGCGCGAACACCGGGGAGCTGTTTTTT
>.|.|TRBV28|TRBJ1-2
CASLPRGEGYGYTF
TGTGCCAGCCTCCCGAGGGGGGAGGGCTATGGCTACACCTTC
>.|TRBD1|TRBV3-1/TRBV3-2|TRBJ1-1
CASSPRDRVKAFF
TGTGCCAGCAGCCCTAGGGACAGGGTGAAAGCTTTCTTT
>few|TRBD2|TRBV28|TRBJ2-3
CASSFVTAGETDTQYF
TGTGCCAGCAGTTTTGTGACAGCGGGAGAGACAGATACGCAGTATTTT
>.|TRBD2|TRBV11-2|TRBJ2-1
CASSPKDGTSVNEQFF
TGTGCCAGCAGCCCCAAGGATGGGACTAGCGTGAATGAGCAGTTCTTC
>.|.|TRBV7-9|TRBJ2-2
CAKALIIRGTGELFF
TGTGCCAAAGCCCTAATAATCAGGGGCACCGGGGAGCTGTTTTTT
>.|TRBD2|TRBV6-6|TRBJ2-3
CATILAGVDTQYF
TGTGCCACTATCCTAGCGGGAGTGGATACGCAGTATTTT
>few|.|TRBV20-1|TRBJ2-1
CSASLATDEQFF
TGCAGTGCTAGTTTAGCGACTGATGAGCAGTTCTTC
>.|TRBD1|TRBV19|TRBJ2-5
CASSMDRVKTQYF
TGTGCCAGTAGTATGGACAGGGTAAAGACCCAGTACTTC
>few|TRBD1|TRBV18|TRBJ2-7
CASSPPGQSSYEQYF
TGTGCCAGCTCACCTCCGGGACAGAGCTCCTACGAGCAGTACTTC
>.|.|TRBV4-1|TRBJ2-3
CASSHGENTDTQYF
TGCGCCAGCAGCCACGGAGAGAACACAGATACGCAGTATTTT
>.|TRBD1|TRBV5-1|TRBJ1-3
CASSSTGGGSGNTIYF
TGCGCCAGCAGCAGTACAGGGGGCGGCTCTGGAAACACCATATATTTT
>.|.|TRBV19|TRBJ2-6
CASSPHLSGANVLTF
TGTGCCAGTAGTCCACACCTCTCTGGGGCCAACGTCCTGACTTTC
>few|.|TRBV13|TRBJ1-1
CASSFQGRGTEAFF
TGTGCCAGCAGCTTCCAGGGGCGGGGGACTGAAGCTTTCTTT
>.|TRBD2|TRBV7-2|TRBJ2-1
CASSRDLAGNYNEQFF
TGTGCCAGCAGCAGGGACCTAGCGGGGAACTACAATGAGCAGTTCTTC
>.|.|TRBV19|TRBJ1-2
CASSGRKDSYGYTF
TGTGCCAGTAGTGGTCGGAAGGACAGCTATGGCTACACCTTC
>.|TRBD1|TRBV6-6|TRBJ1-5
CASSDREGNQPQHF
TGTGCCAGCAGTGACAGGGAGGGCAATCAGCCCCAGCATTTT
>.|.|TRBV7-2|TRBJ1-6
CASSLEGGSNSPLHF
TGTGCCAGCAGCTTAGAGGGAGGGTCCAATTCACCCCTCCACTTT
>.|.|TRBV6-5|TRBJ2-1
CASTQPRFGEQFF
TGTGCCAGCACCCAACCGCGGTTCGGCGAGCAGTTCTTC
>.|.|TRBV27|TRBJ2-7
CASSTIQETLLGQYF
TGTGCCAGCAGTACAATACAGGAAACTCTCTTAGGGCAGTACTTC
>.|.|TRBV11-2|TRBJ2-7
CASSLGIRYEQYF
TGTGCCAGCAGCTTAGGAATCAGGTACGAGCAGTACTTC
>.|TRBD2|TRBV19|TRBJ2-1
CASSPKGLAGGPREQFF
TGTGCCAGTAGTCCTAAGGGACTAGCGGGAGGGCCAAGGGAGCAGTTCTTC
>.|TRBD1|TRBV3-1/TRBV3-2|TRBJ1-1
CASSQGQGNTEAFF
TGTGCCAGCAGCCAAGGACAGGGGAACACTGAAGCTTTCTTT
>.|TRBD1|TRBV5-1|TRBJ1-1
CASSTAGGGMNTEAFF
TGCGCCAGCAGCACCGCAGGGGGTGGGATGAACACTGAAGCTTTCTTT
>.|.|TRBV7-3|TRBJ1-1
CASSASGRNTEAFF
TGTGCCAGCAGCGCCAGCGGCAGGAACACTGAAGCTTTCTTT
>.|.|TRBV19|TRBJ1-5
CASSSTENQPQHF
TGTGCCAGTAGTTCGACAGAGAATCAGCCCCAGCATTTT
>few|TRBD1|TRBV9|TRBJ1-5
CASSGDRGGSNQPQHF
TGTGCCAGCAGCGGAGACAGGGGAGGAAGCAATCAGCCCCAGCATTTT
>few|.|TRBV7-2|TRBJ2-7
CASSSRGMVYEQYF
TGTGCCAGCAGCTCCCGGGGAATGGTCTACGAGCAGTACTTC
>.|TRBD2|TRBV19|TRBJ2-3
CASTRRGDHQDTQYF
TGTGCCAGTACCAGGCGGGGGGATCATCAAGATACGCAGTATTTT
>.|.|TRBV7-9|TRBJ2-3
CASSPIRVDTQYF
TGTGCCAGCAGCCCTATCCGCGTGGATACGCAGTATTTT
>.|.|TRBV6-2/TRBV6-3|TRBJ2-6
CASSYSAAGANVLTF
TGTGCCAGCAGTTACTCGGCTGCCGGGGCCAACGTCCTGACTTTC
>.|.|TRBV11-2|TRBJ1-2
CASSFATGSYGYTF
TGTGCCAGCAGCTTCGCCACGGGAAGCTATGGCTACACCTTC
>.|TRBD1|TRBV5-5|TRBJ1-4
CASSPTGNNEKLFF
TGTGCCAGCAGCCCGACAGGGAATAATGAAAAACTGTTTTTT
>.|TRBD1|TRBV24-1|TRBJ2-5
CATGDRAPETQYF
TGTGCCACCGGGGACAGAGCCCCAGAGACCCAGTACTTC
>once|.|TRBV6-5|TRBJ2-2
CASSYRDTGELFF
TGTGCCAGCAGTTATCGAGACACCGGGGAGCTGTTTTTT
>once|.|TRBV6-5|TRBJ2-6
CASRDLPSGANVLTF
TGTGCCAGCAGAGACTTACCCTCTGGGGCCAACGTCCTGACTTTC
>few|.|TRBV28|TRBJ1-1
CALRLLMNTEAFF
TGTGCCCTGCGTCTCCTCATGAACACTGAAGCTTTCTTT
>.|.|TRBV28|TRBJ1-5
CASSFTRRLSNQPQHF
TGTGCCAGCAGTTTCACCAGACGACTTAGCAATCAGCCCCAGCATTTT
>.|.|TRBV7-2|TRBJ1-4
CASSSQNGVKLFF
TGTGCCAGCAGCTCCCAGAACGGGGTAAAACTGTTTTTT
>.|.|TRBV4-1|TRBJ2-7
CASSQRLGAWEQYF
TGCGCCAGCAGCCAAAGGTTGGGGGCGTGGGAGCAGTACTTC
>.|TRBD1|TRBV4-3|TRBJ1-1
CASSQIQGARSEAFF
TGCGCCAGCAGCCAAATACAGGGGGCAAGATCTGAAGCTTTCTTT
>.|.|TRBV5-4|TRBJ1-5
CASSRGGGYGNQPQHF
TGTGCCAGCAGCCGTGGGGGAGGCTACGGGAATCAGCCCCAGCATTTT
>.|.|TRBV4-3|TRBJ1-1
CASSPLGGLIGTEAFF
TGCGCCAGCAGCCCCCTAGGGGGACTAATCGGCACTGAAGCTTTCTTT
>few|TRBD2|TRBV9|TRBJ2-7
CASSVTSGSYEQYF
TGTGCCAGCAGCGTGACTAGCGGCTCCTACGAGCAGTACTTC
>few|TRBD1|TRBV6-5|TRBJ1-5
CASSPGTASNQPQHF
TGTGCCAGCAGTCCCGGGACAGCAAGCAATCAGCCCCAGCATTTT
>.|TRBD2|TRBV5-1|TRBJ2-3
CASSFVTGGPVSTDTQYF
TGCGCCAGCAGCTTTGTAACGGGAGGGCCCGTTAGCACAGATACGCAGTATTTT
>.|.|TRBV7-2|TRBJ1-6
CASSFRGLTESYNSPLHF
TGTGCCAGCAGCTTCCGGGGGTTGACGGAATCCTATAATTCACCCCTCCACTTT
>.|.|TRBV30|TRBJ2-1
CAWSRSQEQFF
TGTGCCTGGAGCCGGAGTCAGGAGCAGTTCTTC
>.|TRBD1|TRBV3-1/TRBV3-2|TRBJ1-2
CDSSRGDSNYGYTF
TGTGACAGCAGCCGCGGGGACAGTAACTATGGCTATACCTTC
>.|.|TRBV10-1|TRBJ1-4
CASSLAGGLRATNEKLFF
TGCGCCAGCAGTTTAGCGGGGGGGCTCAGAGCAACTAATGAAAAACTGTTTTTT
>once|.|TRBV6-5|TRBJ2-4
CASGGAKNIQYF
TGTGCCAGCGGGGGGGCCAAAAACATTCAGTACTTC
>.|TRBD2|TRBV5-1|TRBJ2-1
CASSLGEREAPQFF
TGCGCCAGCAGCTTAGGAGAGCGGGAGGCCCCCCAGTTCTTC
>.|TRBD1|TRBV7-2|TRBJ1-2
CASSLRTGGNYGYTF
TGTGCCAGCAGCTTAAGGACAGGGGGTAACTATGGCTACACCTTC
>.|.|TRBV10-3|TRBJ1-5
CAIRDPGRSNQPQHF
TGTGCCATCAGGGATCCGGGTCGTAGCAATCAGCCCCAGCATTTT
>.|TRBD2|TRBV7-9|TRBJ2-5
CASSPPGLAGGYWETQYF
TGTGCCAGCAGCCCTCCGGGACTAGCGGGAGGGTACTGGGAGACCCAGTACTTC
>.|.|TRBV24-1|TRBJ1-6
CATSGVPNSPLHF
TGTGCCACCAGTGGAGTCCCTAATTCACCCCTCCACTTT
>.|.|TRBV5-1|TRBJ2-1
CASSLDGREYNEQFF
TGCGCCAGCAGCTTGGATGGTAGAGAATACAATGAGCAGTTCTTC
>.|TRBD2|TRBV11-2|TRBJ2-7
CASSTMDLAVSSYEQYF
TGTGCCAGCAGCACAATGGACCTAGCGGTAAGCTCCTACGAGCAGTACTTC